This T cell receptor beta chain originates from a study of T cells in Graves' hyperthyroidism and ophthalmopathy. The overall study: Peripheral blood was drawn at first diagnosis, prior to all treatment. Overall study findings and caveats: The model anticipated ophthalmopathy a median around six months pre-onset. The blood repertoire included most of the expanded thyroid clonotypes above 0.001.

The authors obtained PBMCs from around 10 ml of fresh peripheral blood. This clonotype was seen at least ten times. What it recognizes is unknown. The V and J ends lost 5 bases and 2 bases respectively, with 14 bases between them. Germline CDR1 and CDR2: SGHNT and YENEEA. The CDR3 is 15 residues long. RNA transcripts yielded amplified TCR beta CDR3 regions. First-round RT-PCR with HTBI primers amplified the TCR CDR3 region. TCRdb used MiXCR to reprocess the multiplex PCR reads, holding one entry per CDR3 protein. The sample comprises some 600,000 distinct CDR3 sequences, around 14% of which are singletons, and 5.5% to 7.5% rests with the top ten.

The sample consisted of blood. The gene calls are TRBV11-3 and TRBJ2-3, with D possibly being TRBD1 (6 bases). This receptor was taken from a young woman with Graves' hyperthyroidism that later progressed to Graves' ophthalmopathy. Here the CDR3 reads CASSSGQSFTDTQYF. Written as DNA, the CDR3 is TGTGCCAGCAGCAGTGGACAGAGCTTCACAGATACGCAGTATTTT.